This T cell receptor beta chain originates from a study of T cell responses to AZD1222 COVID-19 vaccine. TCRdb keeps only in-frame clones here, not all; method: immunoSEQ multiplex PCR. Of fewer than 200,000 clones in the sample, roughly nine tenths were seen once. Study outcomes and limitations: Vaccination with two AZD1222 doses was followed by a rise in Spike-specific TCR breadth and depth. White British donors predominated, females outnumbered males, and clonal diversity was possibly underestimated.

V was shortened by 8 bases and J by 4 bases, with 29 bases between the two germline ends. The CDR3 totals 18 residues. The germline CDR1 and CDR2 sequences are MDHEN and SYDVKM. This clone has just one count. The target antigen is unknown. The sample here was peripheral blood, taken on day 0 of AZD1222 vaccination. V usage is TRBV28 and J usage is TRBJ1-2, with a tentative D call TRBD1 (5 bases). The receptor's source is an adult in good health. The CDR3 DNA reads as TGTGCCAGCCTTAGGGGAGGGGAAGATTTGGTGGGCCTCTATGGCTACACCTTC. Translating it yields CASLRGGEDLVGLYGYTF.